These 17 T cell receptor beta chains came from one sample sequenced in a study of regulatory T cells in long-lasting Graves disease. As for time point: newly diagnosed GD, antithyroid drugs for less than 3 months. RNA isolated from PBMCs was used to make the TCR library. Building the TCR beta libraries relied on iRepertoire HTBI primers, and CDR3 regions underwent Arm-PCR. A single record per CDR3 protein comes from TCRdb applying MiXCR to the multiplex PCR reads. The sample lists fewer than 550,000 distinct CDR3 sequences; over 15% were seen once. A further study also used this sample, focusing on T cells in Graves' hyperthyroidism and ophthalmopathy.

The input for sequencing was peripheral blood mononuclear cells (PBMCs), taken at new diagnosis, from a patient treated with antithyroid drugs. These receptors all come from a woman aged 18-35 years with Graves disease.

Comment on this clonotype: This may be a read error: a much more frequent sequence differs by one nucleotide. The chain uses TRBV7-2 and TRBJ2-1; TRBD1 might be the D (6 bases). Trimming stripped 5 bases from V and 10 bases from J, with 12 bases between. From germline, CDR1 is SGHTA and CDR2 FQGNSA. The CDR3 spans 12 residues. CDR3 sequence: CASSHRVGEQFF. CDR3 nucleotide sequence: TGTGCCAGCAGCCACAGGGTAGGCGAGCAGTTCTTC.

In its sample, this clonotype was seen many times. CDR3 DNA sequence: TGCAGTGCTACCGACGGCGGATATGGCTACACCTTC. This translates into CSATDGGYGYTF. V gene TRBV20-1 combines with J gene TRBJ1-2; D not resolved. V was cut by 4 bases and J by 5 bases, with 11 bases left in between. The germline gives CDR1 DFQATT, CDR2 SNEGSKA (reference sequence). This CDR3 has 12 amino acids.

This clonotype was detected a few times. V is TRBV2 and J is TRBJ2-7; TRBD1 agrees at 8 bases. CDR1 is SNHLY, CDR2 FYNNEI, per germline. The CDR3 consists of 13 residues. The J segment lost 5 bases and the V segment lost 6 bases, leaving 6 bases of the junction unmatched. CDR3 sequence: CASRTTGVNEQYF. CDR3 DNA sequence: TGTGCCAGCAGGACGACAGGGGTTAACGAGCAGTACTTC.

The chain employs TRBV18 and TRBJ2-2, with TRBD2 as a possible D gene (5 bases). The CDR3 sequence is 14 residues long. Germline V CDR1 and CDR2: KGHSH, LQKENI. V was pared by 6 bases and J by 4 bases, with 12 bases between. The CDR3 sequence: CASSTSGPTGELFF. The CDR3, as DNA: TGTGCCAGCTCGACCAGCGGACCCACCGGGGAGCTGTTTTTT.

This clonotype was recorded a few times. The chain recombines TRBV12-3 or TRBV12-4 with TRBJ2-3; maybe TRBD1 (6 bases). The V end was cut by 6 bases, the J end by 8 bases, with 15 bases between. This CDR3 is built from 13 residues. CDR3 protein: CASSNPTGGTQYF. The CDR3 DNA follows: TGTGCCAGCAGCAATCCGACAGGAGGTACGCAGTATTTT.

The table lists this clonotype with a few counts. The rearrangement joins TRBV6-1 to TRBJ2-5, with TRBD2 matching 8 bases. The CDR3 spans 16 residues. With V trimmed by 5 bases and J by 1 base, 9 bases remained unmatched. CDR1 is MNHNS, CDR2 SASEGT, per germline. CDR3 DNA: TGTGCCAGCAGTACCCCGGGACTAGGCCTCCAAGAGACCCAGTACTTC. Protein: CASSTPGLGLQETQYF.

This CDR3 reads CASSLDIGTGRNYGYTF. The CDR3 DNA follows: TGCGCCAGCAGCTTGGATATCGGGACAGGTCGGAACTATGGCTACACCTTC. The chain recombines TRBV5-1 with TRBJ1-2; TRBD1 aligns across 8 bases. Germline loops: CDR1 SGHRS, CDR2 YFSETQ. V shed 0 bases and J 2 bases; nucleotides not matched to a gene: 9. This CDR3 is 17 amino acids long.

This clonotype was seen many times. The chain joins TRBV2 to TRBJ1-1; the D gene is possibly TRBD1 (5 bases). V was clipped by 0 bases and J by 4 bases, with 9 bases between them. The CDR3 extends over 14 amino acids. The germline gives CDR1 SNHLY, CDR2 FYNNEI. CDR3 amino acids: CASSEAGRGTEAFF. In nucleotides, the CDR3 is TGTGCCAGCAGTGAAGCGGGTAGGGGCACTGAAGCTTTCTTT.

This chain links TRBV18 with TRBJ1-1; D uncertain. This CDR3 comprises 14 residues. Germline CDR1 KGHSH, CDR2 LQKENI. The V and J ends lost 0 bases and 4 bases respectively, with 9 bases between them. The CDR3 coding sequence is TGTGCCAGCTCACCACCGGGTGGCCGCACTGAAGCTTTCTTT. Translated: CASSPPGGRTEAFF.

The gene calls are TRBV10-3 and TRBJ1-6; 8 bases are a match to TRBD1. Germline CDR1 is ENHRY and CDR2 is SYGVKD. The V and J ends lost 4 bases and 9 bases, in that order; junction bases with no gene match: 8. The CDR3 is made up of 15 amino acids. In DNA form, the CDR3 reads TGTGCCATCAGTGGCGGGACAGGTCGAGGTTCACCCCTCCACTTT. It yields the protein CAISGGTGRGSPLHF.

The chain carries TRBV2 and TRBJ1-4; 8 bases are a match to TRBD1. CDR1 and CDR2 from the germline V gene are SNHLY and FYNNEI. The CDR3 spans 15 residues. Trimming at V came to 7 bases and at J to 7 bases, leaving 11 bases not matched to a gene. DNA of the CDR3: TGTGCCAGCATGACAGGGGATAGAGTTAGTGAAAAACTGTTTTTT. It specifies CASMTGDRVSEKLFF.

This clonotype was counted between two and nine times. One base away lies a much larger clone, so this may be a sequencing read error. The V call is TRBV27, the J call TRBJ2-1; 10 positions match TRBD2. The CDR3 consists of 16 residues. Germline V gene sequence: CDR1 MNHEY, CDR2 SMNVEV (reference sequence). CDR3 residues: CASSYLASGSSNEQSF. CDR3 nucleotide sequence: TGTGCCAGCAGTTACCTGGCTAGCGGGAGCTCCAATGAGCAGTCCTTC.

The V gene is TRBV19, the J gene TRBJ2-7, with 12 bases identical to TRBD2. The junction had 5 bases not matched to a gene; V was cut back by 10 bases and J by 4 bases. The CDR3 contains 13 residues. Germline loops: CDR1 LNHDA, CDR2 SQIVND (reference sequence). CDR3 sequence: CATRTSGDYEQYF. DNA for the CDR3: TGTGCCACTCGGACTAGCGGGGATTACGAGCAGTACTTC. The complete variable domain, with remaining parts taken from reference TRBV19 and TRBJ2-7, reads DGGITQSPKYLFRKEGQNVTLSCEQNLNHDAMYWYRQDPGQGLRLIYYSQIVNDFQKGDIAEGYSVSREKKESFPLTVTSAQKNPTAFYLCATRTSGDYEQYFGPGTRLTVT.

This clonotype was picked up many times. The chain couples TRBV5-1 to TRBJ2-1, with TRBD2 identical over 7 bases. The CDR3 loop spans 12 amino acids. V lost 4 bases and J lost 12; bases outside the gene matches: 7. Per germline, CDR1 SGHRS and CDR2 YFSETQ. The CDR3 bases are TGCGCCAGCAGCGGCGGGACTATAGGGCAGTTCTTC. Its translation: CASSGGTIGQFF.

In its sample, this clonotype was seen many times. The chain links TRBV27 to TRBJ2-3; 10 bases align to TRBD2. The CDR3 contains 16 residues. V trimming: 5 bases; J trimming: 4 bases; junction bases outside the gene matches: 9. Germline V gene lookup returns CDR1 MNHEY and CDR2 SMNVEV (reference sequence). CDR3 sequence (DNA): TGTGCCAGCAGTCCGTCAGCGGGAGGGTTGGCAGATACGCAGTATTTT. This translates into CASSPSAGGLADTQYF.

This clonotype was found a few times. The chain carries TRBV18 and TRBJ2-1, with 7 positions matching TRBD1. The germline V gene encodes CDR1 KGHSH and CDR2 LQKENI. CDR3 length: 14 residues. V gave up 3 bases and J gave up 9 bases; unmatched junction bases: 8. The CDR3 coding sequence is TGTGCCAGCTCACCGCCATCCTCAGGGGGTGAGCAGTTCTTC. Its translation is CASSPPSSGGEQFF.

This clonotype was seen many times. V is TRBV7-6 and J is TRBJ1-4, with D perhaps matching TRBD1 (6 bases). Germline loops: CDR1 SGHVS, CDR2 FNYEAQ. V was shortened by 2 bases and J by 7 bases, with 17 bases between the two germline ends. The length of the CDR3 is 16 residues. CDR3 DNA: TGTGCCAGCAGCTTAAGCCCCGGGACATCTTTTGAAAAACTGTTTTTT. This gives the protein CASSLSPGTSFEKLFF.